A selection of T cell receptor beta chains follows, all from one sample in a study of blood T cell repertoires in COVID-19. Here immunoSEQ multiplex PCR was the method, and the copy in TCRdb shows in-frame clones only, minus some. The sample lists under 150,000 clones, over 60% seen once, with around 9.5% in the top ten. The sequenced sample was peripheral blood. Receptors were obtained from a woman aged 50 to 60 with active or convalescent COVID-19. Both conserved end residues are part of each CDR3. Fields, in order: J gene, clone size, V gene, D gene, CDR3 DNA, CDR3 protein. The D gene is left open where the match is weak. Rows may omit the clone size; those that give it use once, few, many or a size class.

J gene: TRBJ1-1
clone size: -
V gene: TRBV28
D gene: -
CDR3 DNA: TGTGCCAGCAGACATTCCGCTGAAGCTTTCTTT
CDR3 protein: CASRHSAEAFF

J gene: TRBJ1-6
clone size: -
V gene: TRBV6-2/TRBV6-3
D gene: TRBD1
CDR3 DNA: TGTGCCAGCACCCCGGCGACAGGGGGTAGTTCACCCCTCCACTTT
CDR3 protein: CASTPATGGSSPLHF

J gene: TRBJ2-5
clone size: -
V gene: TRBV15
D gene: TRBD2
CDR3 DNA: TGTGCCACCAGCCTCGCTAGCGGATACCAAGAGACCCAGTACTTC
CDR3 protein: CATSLASGYQETQYF

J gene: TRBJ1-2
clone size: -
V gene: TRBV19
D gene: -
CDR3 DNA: TGTGCCAGTAGCCCACCTCCCCCAGGGCCCACTAACTATGGCTACACCTTC
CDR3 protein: CASSPPPPGPTNYGYTF

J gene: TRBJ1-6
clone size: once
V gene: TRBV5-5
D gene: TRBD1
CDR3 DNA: TGTGCCAGCAGCTCCCCGGGACAGGGACATTCACCCCTCCACTTT
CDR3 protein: CASSSPGQGHSPLHF

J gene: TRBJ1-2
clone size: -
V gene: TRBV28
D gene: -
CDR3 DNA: TGTGCCAGCAGACCTACAGGGATTGGAAACTATGGCTACACCTTC
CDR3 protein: CASRPTGIGNYGYTF

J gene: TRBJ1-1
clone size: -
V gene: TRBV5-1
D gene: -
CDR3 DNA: TGCGCCAGCAGCCCAACAGGGTTTCCGATGAACACTGAAGCTTTCTTT
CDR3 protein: CASSPTGFPMNTEAFF

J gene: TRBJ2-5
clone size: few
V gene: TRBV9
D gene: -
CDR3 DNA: TGTGCCAGCAGTGCCGGGGGATGGCAAGAGACCCAGTACTTC
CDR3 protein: CASSAGGWQETQYF

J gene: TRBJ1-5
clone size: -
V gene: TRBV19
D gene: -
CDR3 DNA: TGTGCCAGTAGTATAGTGGACAAAGGGCGGCAGCCCCAGCATTTT
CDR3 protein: CASSIVDKGRQPQHF

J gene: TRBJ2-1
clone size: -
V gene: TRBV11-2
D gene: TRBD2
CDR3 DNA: TGTGCCAGCAGCTTAGCTAGGGGAGGGGAGCAGTTCTTC
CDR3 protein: CASSLARGGEQFF

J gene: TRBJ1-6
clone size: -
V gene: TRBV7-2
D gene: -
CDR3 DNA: TGTGCCAGCAGCTTAGGGCGGAGTAATTCACCCCTCCACTTT
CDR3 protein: CASSLGRSNSPLHF

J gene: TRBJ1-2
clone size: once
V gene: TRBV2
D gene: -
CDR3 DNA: TGTGCCAGCAGTGAACAGGGTATTAGGGGCTACACCTTC
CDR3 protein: CASSEQGIRGYTF

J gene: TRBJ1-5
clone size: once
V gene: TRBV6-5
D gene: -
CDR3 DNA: TGTGCCAGCAGTTACTCGAGACAGCCTAATCAGCCCCAGCATTTT
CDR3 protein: CASSYSRQPNQPQHF

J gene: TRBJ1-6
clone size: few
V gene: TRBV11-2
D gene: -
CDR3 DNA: TGTGCCAGCAGCTTAGATGGGGAGGGGTTCTATAATTCACCCCTCCACTTT
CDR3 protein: CASSLDGEGFYNSPLHF

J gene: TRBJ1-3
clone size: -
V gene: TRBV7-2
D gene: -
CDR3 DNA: TGTGCCAGCAGGCTAGGATCAGGAAACACCATATATTTT
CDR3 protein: CASRLGSGNTIYF

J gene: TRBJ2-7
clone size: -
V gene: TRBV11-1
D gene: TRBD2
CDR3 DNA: TGTGCCAGCAGCTTAGGTTCGCGGGGGGGCTCCCACGAGCAGTACTTC
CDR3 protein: CASSLGSRGGSHEQYF

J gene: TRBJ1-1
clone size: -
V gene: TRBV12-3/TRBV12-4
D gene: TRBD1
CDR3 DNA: TGTGCCAGCAGTCGACAGGGGAACACTGAAGCTTTCTTT
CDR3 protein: CASSRQGNTEAFF

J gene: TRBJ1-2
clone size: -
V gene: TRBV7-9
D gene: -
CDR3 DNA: TGTGCCAGCAGCTCCGCCCCGGGGGAGGGAGGCTACACCTTC
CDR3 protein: CASSSAPGEGGYTF

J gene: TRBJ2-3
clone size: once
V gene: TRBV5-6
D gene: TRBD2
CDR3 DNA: TGTGCCAGCAGCTTGAGGGGAATAGCGGGTTCAGATACGCAGTATTTT
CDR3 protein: CASSLRGIAGSDTQYF

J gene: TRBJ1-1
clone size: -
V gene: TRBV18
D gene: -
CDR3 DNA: TGTGCCAGCTCACCCGAAACCCCGAGCACTGAAGCTTTCTTT
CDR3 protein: CASSPETPSTEAFF

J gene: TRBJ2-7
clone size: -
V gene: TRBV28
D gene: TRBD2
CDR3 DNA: TGTGCCAGCAGTTACGCCGGGACTAGCGGGAGGTACTACGAGCAGTACTTC
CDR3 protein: CASSYAGTSGRYYEQYF

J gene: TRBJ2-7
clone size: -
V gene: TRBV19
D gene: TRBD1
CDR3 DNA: TGTGCCAGTAGTATAGATCACCGGACAGGGGCACACGAGCAGTACTTC
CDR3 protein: CASSIDHRTGAHEQYF